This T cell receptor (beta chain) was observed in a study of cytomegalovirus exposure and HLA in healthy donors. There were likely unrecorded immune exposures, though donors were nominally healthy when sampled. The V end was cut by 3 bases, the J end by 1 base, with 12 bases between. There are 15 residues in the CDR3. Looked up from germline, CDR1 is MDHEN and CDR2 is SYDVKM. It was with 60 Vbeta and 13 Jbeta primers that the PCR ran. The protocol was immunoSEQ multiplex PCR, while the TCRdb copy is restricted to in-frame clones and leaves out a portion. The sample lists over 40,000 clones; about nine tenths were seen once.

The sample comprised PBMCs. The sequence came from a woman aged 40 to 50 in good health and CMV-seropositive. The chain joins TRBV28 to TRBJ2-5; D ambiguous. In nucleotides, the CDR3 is TGTGCCAGCAGTTTTCTGGCGGCGCCCCAAGAGACCCAGTACTTC. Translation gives CASSFLAAPQETQYF.